In its sample, the clone carrying this T cell receptor (beta chain) was seen once. Its antigen is still unknown. The sample belongs to a study of early T cells in non-severe SARS-CoV-2 infection. About the study: Unpaired chains resulted from sequencing bulk RNA of unsorted whole blood. Study findings and constraints: VDJdb matches were skewed toward anti-spike CD8 T cell responses.

Trimming took 3 bases from V and 8 from J; bases not matched to a gene: 9. From germline, CDR1 is LGHDT and CDR2 YNNKEL (reference sequence). The CDR3 consists of 14 residues. One entry per CDR3 protein results from TCRdb running MiXCR on the 5' RACE reads. The data hold about 130,000 distinct CDR3 sequences, with 14% to 15% observed a single time. This receptor was obtained from an adult who was a healthcare worker with PCR-confirmed SARS-CoV-2 infection or an uninfected control (not recorded which). V and J are TRBV3-1 and TRBJ1-2; TRBD1 matches at 7 bases. The specimen sequenced was whole blood. CDR3 sequence: CASSHNTGASGYTF. The CDR3, as DNA: TGTGCCAGCAGCCACAATACAGGGGCGAGCGGCTACACCTTC.